The next 25 T cell receptor beta chains were all read from a single sample in a study of human T cells and chemical hapten exposure. TCRdb independently ran MiXCR on the RACE reads; one entry per CDR3 protein. Of some 41,000 distinct CDR3 sequences listed, 4% are singletons. The time point was: patch test 1, 2 weeks after DPC sensitization. Regarding treatment: therapeutic diphenylcyclopropenone sensitization with weekly scalp DPC. Total RNA extraction was carried out from unfractionated whole blood. This sample comprised whole blood, obtained in connection with sensitization to the hapten diphenylcyclopropenone (DPC). These receptors all come from a man over 45 with alopecia areata. Some clones in this sample may be carry-over from other donors' samples.

This clonotype occurred many times. The chain has TRBV27 and TRBJ2-3, with TRBD2 matching over 8 bases. V lost 2 bases, J lost 0 bases, and 1 base stayed unmatched. Germline assignment: CDR1 MNHEY and CDR2 SMNVEV (reference sequence). The CDR3 contains 15 residues. CDR3: CASSLSGRSTDTQYF. CDR3 nucleotides: TGTGCCAGCAGTTTAAGCGGGAGAAGCACAGATACGCAGTATTTT.

This sequence joins TRBV4-1 and TRBJ2-4; 8 bases agree with TRBD1. V shed 1 base and J 12 bases; nucleotides not matched to a gene: 17. The germline V gene has CDR1 MGHRA and CDR2 YSYEKL. The CDR3 is 17 amino acids. The CDR3 DNA follows: TGCGCCAGCAGCCAAGCTAAACTGACGGGCCGGGACAGGAGTCAGTACTTC. Protein product: CASSQAKLTGRDRSQYF.

This clonotype was seen a few times. The chain couples TRBV28 to TRBJ2-1; 7 bases align to TRBD2. With V trimmed by 7 bases and J by 7 bases, 13 bases remained unmatched. CDR1 MDHEN and CDR2 SYDVKM come from the germline V gene. The CDR3 extends over 15 amino acids. The CDR3 is CASTDPGGLQNEQFF. Written as DNA, the CDR3 is TGTGCCAGCACCGACCCGGGAGGTCTGCAAAATGAGCAGTTCTTC.

This clonotype was observed many times. The rearrangement joins TRBV7-2 to TRBJ1-2; D possibly corresponds to TRBD1 (6 bases). Trimming removed 5 bases from V and 0 bases from J, with 7 bases in between. Looked up from germline, CDR1 is SGHTA and CDR2 is FQGNSA. The CDR3 has 13 amino acids. CDR3: CASSNRANYGYTF. CDR3 nucleotide sequence: TGTGCCAGCAGCAACAGGGCTAACTATGGCTACACCTTC.

This clonotype was detected many times. The chain joins TRBV7-9 to TRBJ2-3; D is ambiguous. Between the trimmed V and J ends, which lost 1 base and 5 bases, there was a span of 7 bases. Germline V gives CDR1 SEHNR, CDR2 FQNEAQ (reference sequence). CDR3 length: 13 amino acids. CDR3 nucleotide sequence: TGTGCCAGCAGCTTAGATATTAGAGATACGCAGTATTTT. This translates into CASSLDIRDTQYF.

At least ten counts were recorded for this clonotype. The rearrangement links TRBV12-3 or TRBV12-4 to TRBJ1-1, with D tentatively TRBD1 (6 bases). CDR3 length: 16 residues. V dropped 5 bases and J dropped 1 base, with 17 bases sitting between them. DNA for the CDR3: TGTGCCAGCAGTAGAAAACCCGGGACATCGAACACTGAAGCTTTCTTT. This gives the protein CASSRKPGTSNTEAFF.

This clonotype was observed at least ten times. The chain has TRBV3-1 and TRBJ2-4, with 7 bases identical to TRBD2. Per germline, CDR1 LGHDT and CDR2 YNNKEL (reference sequence). The CDR3 is 17 amino acids. J lost 4 bases, V lost 1 base, and 10 bases had no gene match. The CDR3 nucleotides are TGTGCCAGCAGCCAAGTAGGTCTAGCGGATACAAAAAACATTCAGTACTTC. Protein: CASSQVGLADTKNIQYF.

This clonotype was detected a few times. The J gene is TRBJ2-6, the V gene TRBV6-2 or TRBV6-3; D unresolved. V gave up 6 bases and J gave up 17 bases, with 14 bases separating them. The CDR3 runs to 11 residues. Germline V lookup: CDR1 MNHEY, CDR2 SVGEGT. The CDR3 DNA follows: TGTGCCAGCAGCGTTACGCCCCCCTTGACTTTC. Translating it yields CASSVTPPLTF.

This clonotype was detected many times. The V and J genes are TRBV6-5 and TRBJ2-1; D gene ambiguous. CDR1 and CDR2 from the germline V gene are MNHEY and SVGAGI. The CDR3 is made up of 14 amino acids. V gave up 0 bases and J gave up 6 bases, with 9 bases separating them. The chain's CDR3 is CASSYSNSANEQFF. In DNA form, the CDR3 reads TGTGCCAGCAGTTACTCTAACAGTGCCAATGAGCAGTTCTTC.

This clonotype was counted ten times or more. The genes are TRBV7-2 and TRBJ2-7; D is possibly TRBD2 (5 bases). Between the trimmed V and J ends, which lost 0 bases and 3 bases, there was a span of 15 bases. Germline V gives CDR1 SGHTA, CDR2 FQGNSA. The CDR3 has 16 residues. In DNA, the CDR3 is TGTGCCAGCAGCTTAGCGCTCTTCGGCGGGTACTACGAGCAGTACTTC. As protein: CASSLALFGGYYEQYF.

This clonotype was counted many times. The J gene is TRBJ2-5, the V gene TRBV18, with D possibly matching TRBD1 (6 bases). There are 16 residues in the CDR3. Trimming stripped 4 bases from V and 1 base from J, with 16 bases between. CDR1 is KGHSH and CDR2 is LQKENI in the germline V gene. In nucleotides, the CDR3 is TGTGCCAGCTCACTTTGGACAGCGATGCCCCAAGAGACCCAGTACTTC. Translation gives CASSLWTAMPQETQYF.

The gene calls are TRBV11-2 and TRBJ2-1, with no clear D. From germline, CDR1 is SGHAT and CDR2 FQNNGV. V lost 4 bases to trimming and J lost 5 bases, with 15 bases between them. This CDR3 is built from 15 residues. In DNA form, the CDR3 reads TGTGCCAGCAGCTCACCGACAATACGGGACAATGAGCAGTTCTTC. Residues: CASSSPTIRDNEQFF.

This clonotype has at least ten counts. The chain joins TRBV24-1 to TRBJ1-1; D unclear. This CDR3 is 12 amino acids long. Germline CDR1 and CDR2: KGHDR and SFDVKD. Deletions cut 4 bases from V and 4 bases from J, with 6 bases between. CDR3: CATSDGITEAFF. DNA for the CDR3: TGTGCCACCAGTGACGGTATCACTGAAGCTTTCTTT.

This clonotype has ten or more counts. The chain recombines TRBV29-1 with TRBJ1-1; maybe TRBD1 (5 bases). Germline values: CDR1 SQVTM, CDR2 ANQGSEA. The V gene lost 1 base and the J gene lost 3 bases, with 24 bases spanning the gap. The CDR3 runs 18 residues. The CDR3 sequence is CSVEAGGGLSWFDTEAFF. CDR3 coding DNA: TGCAGCGTTGAAGCCGGTGGGGGACTGTCATGGTTTGACACTGAAGCTTTCTTT.

This clonotype was counted at least ten times. The chain uses TRBV6-5 and TRBJ1-6, with 8 bases that match TRBD1. J lost 6 bases, V lost 7 bases, and 8 bases had no gene match. The CDR3 extends over 15 amino acids. Looked up from germline, CDR1 is MNHEY and CDR2 is SVGAGI. The CDR3: CASKVQGVGNSPLHF. The CDR3, as DNA: TGTGCCAGCAAAGTACAGGGGGTTGGTAATTCACCCCTCCACTTT.

The V call is TRBV11-2, the J call TRBJ1-4; 7 bases align to TRBD1. The V gene's germline CDR1 is SGHAT and CDR2 FQNNGV. With V trimmed by 6 bases and J by 6 bases, 10 bases remained unmatched. The CDR3 spans 15 residues. In DNA form, the CDR3 reads TGTGCCAGCAGTCTCTTAGGGACAGAGTATGAAAAACTGTTTTTT. Translating it yields CASSLLGTEYEKLFF.

This clonotype was found many times. The chain uses TRBV27 and TRBJ1-3; the D gene is possibly TRBD1 (6 bases). CDR1 and CDR2 (germline): MNHEY, SMNVEV (reference sequence). The CDR3 spans 15 residues. Trimming shortened V by 6 bases and J by 0 bases, and 12 bases separated the two germline ends. The CDR3 region has the DNA TGTGCCAGCAGGCCAACAGGGAGCTCTGGAAACACCATATATTTT. It yields the protein CASRPTGSSGNTIYF.

This clonotype showed up many times. The genes are TRBV29-1 and TRBJ2-2, with a possible D match to TRBD1 (5 bases). CDR3 length equals 14 residues. Looked up from germline, CDR1 is SQVTM and CDR2 is ANQGSEA. V lost 3 bases to trimming and J lost 5 bases, with 13 bases between them. CDR3 loop: CSVDGPGRTGELFF. The CDR3 nucleotides are TGCAGCGTTGATGGTCCAGGGCGTACCGGGGAGCTGTTTTTT.

In its sample, this clonotype was seen many times. The chain uses TRBV7-2 and TRBJ1-5; tentatively, D is TRBD1 (5 bases). The germline CDR1 and CDR2 sequences are SGHTA and FQGNSA. This CDR3 has 15 residues. V was shortened by 4 bases and J by 1 base, with 11 bases between the two germline ends. The DNA for the CDR3 is TGTGCCAGCAGCTCCCGGTGGGGCAGCAATCAGCCCCAGCATTTT. This translates into CASSSRWGSNQPQHF.

This clonotype was counted ten times or more. V and J are TRBV19 and TRBJ2-2; D might be TRBD1 (5 bases). The length of the CDR3 is 15 residues. The V end was cut by 10 bases, the J end by 2 bases, with 17 bases between. CDR1 is LNHDA and CDR2 is SQIVND in the germline V gene (reference sequence). The CDR3 loop is CAMKWWQGNTGELFF. CDR3 coding DNA: TGTGCCATGAAATGGTGGCAGGGAAACACCGGGGAGCTGTTTTTT.

The chain carries TRBV12-3 or TRBV12-4 and TRBJ1-1, with D tentatively TRBD1 (5 bases). The CDR3 has 13 residues. V lost 3 bases and J 5 bases, leaving 10 bases between the germline ends. The CDR3 DNA reads as TGTGCCAGCAGTTTCCGGGGGGGGACTGAAGCTTTCTTT. Its protein product is CASSFRGGTEAFF.

This clonotype was picked up many times. V and J are TRBV7-6 and TRBJ1-1, with a possible D match to TRBD1 (5 bases). The CDR3 consists of 18 residues. Looked up from germline, CDR1 is SGHVS and CDR2 is FNYEAQ. V was pared by 1 base and J by 0 bases, with 18 bases between. DNA for the CDR3: TGTGCCAGCAGCTTAGATAAGGGAGGCCTGGGGGTGAACACTGAAGCTTTCTTT. It translates to CASSLDKGGLGVNTEAFF.

This clonotype was picked up many times. The genes are TRBV11-2 and TRBJ2-5, with no clear D. Germline CDR1 SGHAT, CDR2 FQNNGV. Trimming took off 5 bases at V and 0 bases at J, with 19 bases between the two ends. CDR3 length: 17 residues. The CDR3 spells CASSPPRKDGDQETQYF. The CDR3 region has the DNA TGTGCCAGCAGCCCCCCCAGGAAAGACGGCGACCAAGAGACCCAGTACTTC.

In this sample, this clonotype turned up a few times. The rearrangement uses TRBV25-1 and TRBJ1-4, with a tentative D call TRBD1 (5 bases). CDR1 MGHDK and CDR2 SYGVNS come from the germline V gene. V dropped 3 bases and J dropped 8 bases, with 13 bases sitting between them. This CDR3 is built from 14 residues. The CDR3 bases are TGTGCCAGCAGTGAGGGGGACTGGGGCGAAAAACTGTTTTTT. It specifies CASSEGDWGEKLFF.

This clonotype was seen many times. The chain carries TRBV20-1 and TRBJ2-7; no reliable D call. CDR3 size: 14 residues. Per the germline V gene, CDR1 is DFQATT and CDR2 is SNEGSKA (reference sequence). The V gene lost 3 bases and the J gene lost 0 bases, with 12 bases spanning the gap. The CDR3 bases are TGCAGTGCTAGTCGTGCGGTACCCTCCTACGAGCAGTACTTC. Its translation is CSASRAVPSYEQYF.